A single sample is the source of the 17 T cell receptor beta chains below, sequenced in a study of blood T cell repertoires in COVID-19. The table came from immunoSEQ multiplex PCR; TCRdb's copy has only in-frame clones and leaves some out. Of 15,000 to 20,000 clones in the sample, 70% to 85% were seen once. Sequenced: peripheral blood. Receptors were obtained from a human donor in a cohort sampled during active COVID-19.

The chain links TRBV11-1 to TRBJ2-1, with TRBD2 as a possible D gene (5 bases). Germline assignment: CDR1 SGHAT and CDR2 FQDESV (reference sequence). The length of the CDR3 is 16 residues. V was clipped by 3 bases and J by 5 bases, with 17 bases between them. CDR3 bases: TGTGCCAGCAGCTTTAGTCTAGGGCGGGTCAACAATGAGCAGTTCTTC. This encodes CASSFSLGRVNNEQFF.

The rearrangement links TRBV6-5 to TRBJ1-5; TRBD1 is a possible D gene (6 bases). This CDR3 contains 14 residues. CDR1 and CDR2 from the germline V gene are MNHEY and SVGAGI. V gave up 6 bases and J gave up 4 bases, with 13 bases separating them. This CDR3 reads CASRPDSLNQPQHF. DNA for the CDR3: TGTGCCAGCAGACCGGACAGTTTAAATCAGCCCCAGCATTTT.

This clone was seen a handful of times. This chain uses TRBV5-6 with TRBJ2-7; D remains unclear. From germline, CDR1 is SGHDT and CDR2 YYEEEE. This CDR3 is 13 amino acids long. Between the trimmed V and J ends, which lost 0 bases and 1 base, there was a span of 5 bases. CDR3 loop: CASSLVHSYEQYF. Here the CDR3 DNA reads TGTGCCAGCAGCTTGGTCCATTCCTACGAGCAGTACTTC.

With regard to this clone: This specimen includes other DNA sequences encoding the same CDR3. The chain carries TRBV4-2 and TRBJ2-5, with D possibly matching TRBD1 (5 bases). Trimming removed 1 base from V and 0 bases from J, with 9 bases in between. This CDR3 is built from 15 residues. Germline CDR1 LGHNA, CDR2 YNFKEQ. The CDR3 region is CASSQATGDQETQYF. For the CDR3, the DNA is TGTGCCAGCAGCCAAGCAACAGGAGACCAAGAGACCCAGTACTTC.

This clone was observed once. This sample also contains other DNA sequences that code for the same CDR3. The genes are TRBV10-3 and TRBJ2-5, with D possibly TRBD1 on 5 matching bases. Trimming took 0 bases from V and 5 from J, leaving 10 bases between them. This CDR3 region has 14 residues. Germline CDR1 is ENHRY and CDR2 is SYGVKD. CDR3 DNA: TGTGCCATCAGTGAGTCGAACAGGAAGGAGACCCAGTACTTC. This gives the protein CAISESNRKETQYF.

This chain joins TRBV15 and TRBJ2-7, with a weak D call TRBD1 (7 bases). The germline gives CDR1 LNHNV, CDR2 YYDKDF (reference sequence). The CDR3 extends over 16 amino acids. V was cut by 3 bases and J by 2 bases, with 17 bases left in between. CDR3 DNA sequence: TGTGCCACCAGCAGGAGGGAGGCAGGGGGGCCCTACGAGCAGTACTTC. Translated: CATSRREAGGPYEQYF.

This chain uses TRBV6-4 with TRBJ2-2, with 12 bases matching TRBD1. CDR1 MRHNA and CDR2 SNTAGT come from the germline V gene. V trimming: 2 bases; J trimming: 4 bases; junction bases outside the gene matches: 2. This CDR3 is built from 16 residues. Written as DNA, the CDR3 is TGTGCCAGCAGTGACGAGGGACAGGGGGCCACCGGGGAGCTGTTTTTT. It is translated as CASSDEGQGATGELFF.

The chain has TRBV6-6 and TRBJ2-5; TRBD1 is a possible D gene (6 bases). CDR1 MNHNY and CDR2 SVGAGI come from the germline V gene (reference sequence). The CDR3 has 12 amino acids. V dropped 0 bases and J dropped 14 bases, with 13 bases sitting between them. The DNA of the CDR3 is TGTGCCAGCAGTTACTCAGGGGGAGACCCATACTTC. Translated: CASSYSGGDPYF.

The chain joins TRBV9 to TRBJ2-2; weak D call: TRBD1 (6 bases). Looked up from germline, CDR1 is SGDLS and CDR2 is YYNGEE. The CDR3 loop spans 14 amino acids. V was pared by 2 bases and J by 3 bases, with 8 bases between. The chain's CDR3 is CASSVGGDTGELFF. CDR3 nucleotide sequence: TGTGCCAGCAGCGTTGGGGGCGACACCGGGGAGCTGTTTTTT. Complete variable domain (other parts from reference TRBV9 and TRBJ2-2): DSGVTQTPKHLITATGQRVTLRCSPRSGDLSVYWYQQSLDQGLQFLIQYYNGEERAKGNILERFSAQQFPDLHSELNLSSLELGDSALYFCASSVGGDTGELFFGEGSRLTVL.

This chain links TRBV4-2 with TRBJ2-7; TRBD1 matches 11 bases. The germline V gene encodes CDR1 LGHNA and CDR2 YNFKEQ. The CDR3 sequence is 16 residues long. After removal of 1 base from V and 9 bases from J, the junction contained 11 bases not matched to a gene. CDR3: CASSQAGGTGGLGQYF. In DNA, the CDR3 is TGTGCCAGCAGCCAAGCCGGCGGGACAGGGGGTCTAGGGCAGTACTTC.

The V call is TRBV4-3, the J call TRBJ1-2, with D unclear. The CDR3 spans 19 residues. CDR1 and CDR2 from the germline V gene are LGHNA and YSLEER. V shed 0 bases and J shed 3 bases, with 23 bases lying between them. CDR3 region: CASSQELITGNAGYYGYTF. CDR3 DNA sequence: TGCGCCAGCAGCCAAGAGCTCATAACTGGAAACGCGGGATACTATGGCTACACCTTC.

The chain carries TRBV18 and TRBJ1-1, with 10 nucleotides matching TRBD1. In germline, CDR1 is KGHSH, CDR2 LQKENI. The CDR3 sequence is 13 residues long. V dropped 6 bases and J dropped 4; count of bases not matched to a gene: 2. The CDR3 coding sequence is TGTGCCAGCTCTCGGGACAGGGGCACTGAAGCTTTCTTT. Its protein product is CASSRDRGTEAFF.

V is TRBV6-5 and J is TRBJ1-1, with D perhaps matching TRBD1 (5 bases). The ends were cut back, 6 bases at V and 1 base at J, with 9 bases in the middle. This CDR3 comprises 13 residues. Germline V CDR1 and CDR2: MNHEY, SVGAGI. As DNA, the CDR3 is TGTGCCAGCAGGGTTACAGGGAACACTGAAGCTTTCTTT. It encodes CASRVTGNTEAFF.

As to this clone: The sample holds other DNA sequences that translate to the same CDR3. The V gene is TRBV6-2 or TRBV6-3, the J gene TRBJ2-1; perhaps TRBD1 as D (5 bases). Germline CDR1 and CDR2: MNHEY and SVGEGT. The V end lost 5 bases, the J end lost 4 bases, and 12 bases lay between the germline ends. The CDR3 is 14 residues long. CDR3 DNA: TGTGCCAGCAGTAGGACATCGGATTACAATGAGCAGTTCTTC. This encodes CASSRTSDYNEQFF.

This rearrangement joins TRBV19 to TRBJ1-1; D not certain. The CDR3 is 13 residues long. Trimming took off 6 bases at V and 0 bases at J, with 8 bases between the two ends. Germline V lookup: CDR1 LNHDA, CDR2 SQIVND (reference sequence). The CDR3 reads CASSYSLNTEAFF. For the CDR3, the DNA is TGTGCCAGTAGCTATTCATTGAACACTGAAGCTTTCTTT.

This sequence joins TRBV27 and TRBJ2-7; the match to TRBD2 covers 14 bases. CDR1 and CDR2 from the germline V gene are MNHEY and SMNVEV (reference sequence). Trimming at V came to 5 bases and at J to 1 base, leaving 4 bases not matched to a gene. The CDR3 length is 16 residues. The CDR3 spells CASSTRTSGRSYEQYF. In nucleotides, the CDR3 is TGTGCCAGCAGTACCAGGACTAGCGGGAGGTCCTACGAGCAGTACTTC.

The chain carries TRBV9 and TRBJ2-5, with no clear D. The CDR3 consists of 14 residues. V shed 3 bases and J shed 0 bases, with 9 bases lying between them. CDR1 and CDR2 from the germline V gene are SGDLS and YYNGEE. CDR3 sequence: CASSAGTNQETQYF. The DNA for the CDR3 is TGTGCCAGCAGCGCAGGCACCAACCAAGAGACCCAGTACTTC. The variable domain in full, with the rest retrieved from reference TRBV9 and TRBJ2-5, is DSGVTQTPKHLITATGQRVTLRCSPRSGDLSVYWYQQSLDQGLQFLIQYYNGEERAKGNILERFSAQQFPDLHSELNLSSLELGDSALYFCASSAGTNQETQYFGPGTRLLVL.